This passage covers 6 T cell receptor beta chains from one sample sequenced in a study of blood T cell repertoires in COVID-19. Sequencing used immunoSEQ multiplex PCR; TCRdb keeps in-frame clones, though not all of them. The sample has 130,000 or so clones; 85% to 90% are singletons. Source material: peripheral blood. These receptors were taken from a man between 60 and 75 years old with acute or convalescent COVID-19.

V usage is TRBV29-1 and J usage is TRBJ2-2, with TRBD1 matching over 7 bases. The CDR3 contains 12 residues. The germline V gene encodes CDR1 SQVTM and CDR2 ANQGSEA. CDR3 DNA sequence: TGCACCGGGACAGTAGGTACCGGGGAGCTGTTTTTT. This translates into CTGTVGTGELFF.

The chain has TRBV6-5 and TRBJ2-2, with 8 bases lining up with TRBD2. Per the germline V gene, CDR1 is MNHEY and CDR2 is SVGAGI. The CDR3 is 15 amino acids. J was trimmed by 2 bases and V by 7 bases; bases with no gene match: 6. The CDR3 DNA sequence: TGTGCCAGCACCCTACTAGCGGCTAACACCGGGGAGCTGTTTTTT. It encodes CASTLLAANTGELFF.

V and J are TRBV19 and TRBJ1-5; D unclear. V was cut by 6 bases and J by 0 bases, with 12 bases left in between. CDR1 is LNHDA, CDR2 SQIVND, per germline (reference sequence). The CDR3 loop spans 15 amino acids. The CDR3 is CASSQTRNSNQPQHF. The CDR3 nucleotides read TGTGCCAGTAGCCAGACAAGGAATAGCAATCAGCCCCAGCATTTT.

The chain couples TRBV10-3 to TRBJ1-3; D is ambiguous. The germline V gene has CDR1 ENHRY and CDR2 SYGVKD. V was clipped by 3 bases and J by 6 bases, with 12 bases between them. The length of the CDR3 is 14 residues. CDR3 coding DNA: TGTGCCATCAGTGAATTGGCACAGAAAAACACCATATATTTT. This gives the protein CAISELAQKNTIYF.

The CDR3 DNA is TGCGCCAGCAGAACCGGGACTACATTGGATGAGCAGTTCTTC. It specifies CASRTGTTLDEQFF. This chain links TRBV5-1 with TRBJ2-1; 7 bases are shared with TRBD2. J lost 8 bases, V lost 5 bases, and 10 bases had no gene match. Germline CDR1 reads SGHRS; CDR2 reads YFSETQ. This CDR3 spans 14 amino acids.

The chain couples TRBV28 to TRBJ1-2; tentative D call: TRBD1 (5 bases). Germline-derived CDR1 and CDR2 are MDHEN and SYDVKM. The V gene lost 6 bases and the J gene lost 7 bases, with 12 bases spanning the gap. This CDR3 has 12 residues. In nucleotides, the CDR3 is TGTGCCAGCAGAGTTCCGGGGGGTGGCTACACCTTC. Residues: CASRVPGGGYTF.